This TCR beta chain is drawn from a study of blood T cell repertoires in COVID-19. Study-level information: Specimens from acute and convalescent COVID-19 originated in the United States, Italy and Spain. Sources were T cells, B-cell-depleted T cells, or PBMCs; the material itself was cDNA or gDNA.

The table lists this clone with a count of one. Germline assignment: CDR1 SGHDT and CDR2 YYEEEE. V shed 0 bases and J 3 bases; nucleotides not matched to a gene: 1. The CDR3 sequence is 15 residues long. In the source study's methods: Amplified reference gene primers provided the basis for estimating nucleated cell counts. Repertoires were generated with immunoSEQ multiplex PCR, while TCRdb's copy carries only in-frame clones and drops some. V and J calls and clone size are given by that table; D and trimming were obtained from the DNA. The sample yields some 110,000 clones, roughly 87% seen once. The V gene is TRBV5-6, the J gene TRBJ2-7; 12 bases fit TRBD2. The specimen sequenced was peripheral blood. This TCR derives from a human donor in a cohort sampled during active COVID-19. In DNA, the CDR3 is TGTGCCAGCAGCTTGGGACTAGCGGGAGTCTACGAGCAGTACTTC. Translating it yields CASSLGLAGVYEQYF.